This paragraph reports one T cell receptor beta chain. The sample comes from a study of radiotherapy plus CTLA-4 blockade in lung cancer. Here immunoSEQ multiplex PCR was the method, and the copy in TCRdb shows in-frame clones only, minus some. The table shows 110,000 or so clones, with just under 80% occurring only once. The germline CDR1 and CDR2 sequences are SEHNR and FQNEAQ (reference sequence). V lost 5 bases to trimming and J lost 5 bases, with 11 bases between them. CDR3 length equals 13 residues. This TCR derives from a human donor with non-small cell lung cancer who had a partial response to radiotherapy plus ipilimumab. The gene calls are TRBV7-9 and TRBJ2-3; D remains ambiguous. This specimen was peripheral blood, taken from a patient treated with radiotherapy plus ipilimumab. CDR3 amino acids: CASSRMERDTQYF. Written as DNA, the CDR3 is TGTGCCAGCAGCCGGATGGAGCGAGATACGCAGTATTTT.